The 5 T cell receptor beta chains in this list originate from one sample, sequenced in a study of cytomegalovirus exposure and HLA in healthy donors. Method: immunoSEQ multiplex PCR; TCRdb's copy keeps in-frame clones and lacks some. Counted here are 250,000 or so clones, more than 75% occurring once; the ten biggest clones make up about 12%. The sample consisted of PBMCs. The receptors stem from a man aged 18 to 29 in good health and CMV-seropositive.

The gene calls are TRBV2 and TRBJ1-2; 7 bases are a match to TRBD1. This CDR3 has 15 residues. Germline V gives CDR1 SNHLY, CDR2 FYNNEI. V shed 6 bases, J shed 6 bases, and the junction held 13 bases outside the gene matches. CDR3 sequence reads: CASREQIDRDHGYTF. As DNA, the CDR3 is TGTGCCAGCAGGGAGCAAATAGACAGGGACCATGGCTACACCTTC.

The genes are TRBV6-5 and TRBJ2-3, with no clear D. The V end was cut by 2 bases, the J end by 3 bases, with 12 bases between. From germline, CDR1 is MNHEY and CDR2 SVGAGI. The length of the CDR3 is 15 residues. In nucleotides, the CDR3 is TGTGCCAGCAGTTACAAAGGCGGTGATACAGATACGCAGTATTTT. Amino acid sequence: CASSYKGGDTDTQYF.

The chain links TRBV28 to TRBJ2-3; TRBD2 matches at 9 bases. This CDR3 is 14 amino acids long. Germline V CDR1 and CDR2: MDHEN, SYDVKM. Trimming at V came to 5 bases and at J to 4 bases, leaving 4 bases not matched to a gene. The CDR3: CASSGSGSADTQYF. CDR3 coding DNA: TGTGCCAGCAGTGGTAGCGGGAGCGCAGATACGCAGTATTTT. Together with reference TRBV28 and TRBJ2-3, the CDR3 gives the full variable domain: DVKVTQSSRYLVKRTGEKVFLECVQDMDHENMFWYRQDPGLGLRLIYFSYDVKMKEKGDIPEGYSVSREKKERFSLILESASTNQTSMYLCASSGSGSADTQYFGPGTRLTVL.

The V gene is TRBV5-4, the J gene TRBJ1-2; D is perhaps TRBD1 (6 bases). V was clipped by 4 bases and J by 4 bases, with 17 bases between them. The CDR3 has 15 residues. Germline lookup yields CDR1 SGHNT and CDR2 YYREEE (reference sequence). Here the CDR3 DNA reads TGTGCCAGCAGCCGAGGTACAGGACAGAGCTATGGCTACACCTTC. It codes for CASSRGTGQSYGYTF.

The rearrangement uses TRBV4-2 and TRBJ1-5, with unresolved D. Germline CDR1 and CDR2: LGHNA and YNFKEQ. V was cut by 0 bases and J by 0 bases, with 9 bases left in between. This CDR3 contains 16 residues. CDR3 sequence (DNA): TGTGCCAGCAGCCAAGAGGCAGGTTATAGCAATCAGCCCCAGCATTTT. It encodes CASSQEAGYSNQPQHF.